These T cell receptor beta chains were read from a single sample in a study of identical twins. TCRdb used MiXCR to reprocess the 5' RACE reads, holding one entry per CDR3 protein. Of approximately 490,000 distinct CDR3 sequences listed, about 22% were seen once; the top ten hold more than 0.4%. These same data were also listed under a study on yellow fever vaccine responses in identical twins.

The sequenced sample was CD4+ T cells sorted from blood. The receptors were gathered from a woman under 30 in good health. Both conserved end residues are part of each CDR3. A D gene is named only where the DNA matches it firmly. Only some rows state a clone size, as once, few, many or a class for expanded clones.

j_call,v_call,clone_size,d_call,cdr3_length,cdr3_aa,cdr3_nt
TRBJ2-3,TRBV10-3,few,.,16,CAIKGLGLTSTDTQYF,TGTGCCATCAAGGGTCTCGGCCTTACTAGCACAGATACGCAGTATTTT
TRBJ1-4,TRBV4-2,.,TRBD1,15,CASSQGTGVEEKLFF,TGTGCCAGCAGCCAAGGGACAGGGGTAGAGGAAAAACTGTTTTTT
TRBJ1-5,TRBV20-1,many,.,15,CSAREGGSHNQPQHF,TGCAGTGCTAGAGAGGGTGGGTCCCACAATCAGCCCCAGCATTTT
TRBJ2-5,TRBV27,few,TRBD2,17,CASSSSWPGTSGETQYF,TGTGCCAGCAGTTCCTCGTGGCCCGGGACTAGCGGGGAGACCCAGTACTTC
TRBJ2-5,TRBV20-1,.,TRBD2,16,CSASPQVGREDETQYF,TGCAGTGCTAGTCCCCAAGTGGGGCGGGAGGACGAGACCCAGTACTTC
TRBJ2-1,TRBV5-5,.,TRBD2,16,CASSLVLAGSNNEQFF,TGTGCCAGCAGCTTGGTTTTAGCGGGATCAAACAATGAGCAGTTCTTC
TRBJ2-3,TRBV5-3,.,TRBD2,17,CARSSPFGGKNTDTQYF,TGTGCCAGAAGCTCCCCGTTCGGGGGGAAGAACACAGATACGCAGTATTTT
TRBJ2-7,TRBV20-1,.,TRBD2,18,CSARKGPLSSGSSYEQYF,TGCAGTGCTAGGAAGGGCCCCTTGTCTAGCGGGAGTTCCTACGAGCAGTACTTC
TRBJ2-3,TRBV12-3/TRBV12-4,few,.,11,CASSLVSTQYF,TGTGCCAGCAGTTTAGTTTCTACGCAGTATTTT
TRBJ2-7,TRBV11-2,.,.,12,CASSSGFYEQYF,TGTGCCAGCAGCTCGGGGTTTTACGAGCAGTACTTC
TRBJ1-1,TRBV4-1,few,.,14,CASSQPIIQAEAFF,TGCGCCAGCAGCCAACCTATTATACAGGCTGAAGCTTTCTTT
TRBJ2-5,TRBV7-9,.,.,13,CASSLEGVKTQYF,TGTGCCAGCAGCTTAGAAGGGGTCAAGACCCAGTACTTC
TRBJ2-2,TRBV2,.,.,14,CASKTLVTTGELFF,TGTGCCAGCAAGACCCTAGTTACCACCGGGGAGCTGTTTTTT
TRBJ2-6,TRBV20-1,once,.,14,CSARVISGANVLTF,TGCAGTGCTAGAGTAATCTCTGGGGCCAACGTCCTGACTTTC
TRBJ2-3,TRBV20-1,.,.,15,CSARFGGSYTDTQYF,TGCAGTGCTAGATTTGGTGGGTCCTACACAGATACGCAGTATTTT
TRBJ1-4,TRBV12-3/TRBV12-4,.,TRBD1,14,CASLGGQMNEKLFF,TGTGCCAGCTTGGGGGGACAGATGAATGAAAAACTGTTTTTT
TRBJ2-1,TRBV20-1,many,TRBD2,14,CSATTSGVLNEQFF,TGCAGTGCTACGACTAGCGGGGTATTAAATGAGCAGTTCTTC
TRBJ2-7,TRBV4-2,medium-sized,.,14,CASSQELPGDEQYF,TGTGCCAGCAGCCAAGAGCTCCCTGGCGACGAGCAGTACTTC
TRBJ2-7,TRBV28,.,.,15,CASRQGGGNSYEQYF,TGTGCCAGCAGGCAAGGGGGGGGCAACTCCTACGAGCAGTACTTC
TRBJ2-2,TRBV2,once,TRBD1,14,CASKGQVNTGELFF,TGTGCCAGCAAGGGACAGGTGAACACCGGGGAGCTGTTTTTT
TRBJ1-1,TRBV5-1,.,.,15,CASSLETEMNTEAFF,TGCGCCAGCAGCTTGGAAACGGAAATGAACACTGAAGCTTTCTTT
TRBJ2-1,TRBV5-1,many,.,14,CASSSQRRYNEQFF,TGCGCCAGCAGCTCCCAACGGCGATACAATGAGCAGTTCTTC
TRBJ2-1,TRBV2,few,TRBD2,15,CASSEGIAGGNEQFF,TGTGCCAGCAGTGAAGGGATAGCGGGAGGCAATGAGCAGTTCTTC
TRBJ2-7,TRBV11-3,few,.,13,CASSFLGNYEQYF,TGTGCCAGCAGCTTCCTAGGGAACTACGAGCAGTACTTC
TRBJ1-1,TRBV2,few,.,16,CASSEAGAKGNTEAFF,TGTGCCAGCAGTGAAGCGGGGGCAAAAGGGAACACTGAAGCTTTCTTT
TRBJ2-5,TRBV10-2,.,.,13,CASSGSAQGTQYF,TGCGCCAGCAGTGGTAGTGCCCAGGGGACCCAGTACTTC
TRBJ2-1,TRBV2,.,TRBD2,14,CASRRSSGADEQFF,TGTGCCAGCAGGCGGAGTAGCGGGGCGGATGAGCAGTTCTTC
TRBJ1-2,TRBV12-3/TRBV12-4,.,.,13,CASSPAGENGYTF,TGTGCCAGCAGTCCGGCAGGGGAGAATGGCTACACCTTC
TRBJ2-1,TRBV10-2,.,TRBD2,14,CASKSRGGPNEQFF,TGCGCCAGCAAGAGCCGGGGGGGGCCTAATGAGCAGTTCTTC
TRBJ2-2,TRBV29-1,.,.,15,CSVFGAGANTGELFF,TGCAGCGTTTTTGGGGCAGGAGCGAACACCGGGGAGCTGTTTTTT
TRBJ1-2,TRBV12-3/TRBV12-4,few,.,15,CASSSVGGLGYGYTF,TGTGCCAGCAGTTCAGTCGGAGGACTGGGCTATGGCTACACCTTC
TRBJ1-1,TRBV28,.,.,14,CASSLVGSATEAFF,TGTGCCAGCAGTTTGGTAGGGTCGGCCACTGAAGCTTTCTTT
TRBJ1-6,TRBV12-3/TRBV12-4,many,.,14,CASTPSGINSPLHF,TGTGCCAGCACCCCATCGGGGATCAATTCACCCCTCCACTTT
TRBJ2-6,TRBV2,.,.,12,CASSELHYVLTF,TGTGCCAGCAGTGAGCTACATTACGTCCTGACTTTC
TRBJ2-1,TRBV29-1,few,.,14,CSYVRTPPYNEQFF,TGCAGCTACGTTCGGACACCTCCGTACAATGAGCAGTTCTTC
TRBJ2-1,TRBV18,.,.,12,CASSPNRPEQFF,TGTGCCAGCTCACCCAACCGTCCTGAGCAGTTCTTC